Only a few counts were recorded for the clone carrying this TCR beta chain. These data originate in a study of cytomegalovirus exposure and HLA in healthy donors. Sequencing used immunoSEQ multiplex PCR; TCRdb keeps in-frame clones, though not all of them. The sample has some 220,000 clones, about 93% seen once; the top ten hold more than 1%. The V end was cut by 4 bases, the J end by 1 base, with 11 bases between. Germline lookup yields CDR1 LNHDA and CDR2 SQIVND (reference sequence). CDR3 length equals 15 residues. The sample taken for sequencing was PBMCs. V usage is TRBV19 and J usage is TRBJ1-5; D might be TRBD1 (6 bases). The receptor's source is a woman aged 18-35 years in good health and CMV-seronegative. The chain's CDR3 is CASSTTGLSNQPQHF. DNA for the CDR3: TGTGCCAGTAGTACGACAGGATTGAGCAATCAGCCCCAGCATTTT.